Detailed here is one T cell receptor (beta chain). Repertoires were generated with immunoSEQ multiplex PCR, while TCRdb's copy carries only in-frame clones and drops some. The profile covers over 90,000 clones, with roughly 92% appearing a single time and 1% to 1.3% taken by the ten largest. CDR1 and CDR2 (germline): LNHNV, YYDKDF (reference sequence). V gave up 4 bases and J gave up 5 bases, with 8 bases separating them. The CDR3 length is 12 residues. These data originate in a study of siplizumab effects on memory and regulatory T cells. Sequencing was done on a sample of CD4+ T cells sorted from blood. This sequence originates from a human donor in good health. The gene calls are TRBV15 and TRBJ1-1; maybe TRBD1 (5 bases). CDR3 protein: CATSKGVTEAFF. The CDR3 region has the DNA TGTGCCACCAGCAAAGGGGTGACTGAAGCTTTCTTT.